This T cell receptor (beta chain) was profiled in a study of vaccination effects on CD4 cells after COVID-19. Study-wide results and limits: Whether induced by infection or by vaccine, clones showed marked clonal contraction late after vaccination.

Peptide-pool stimulation followed by sequencing identified expanded antigen-specific CD4+ clonotypes in the ViraFEST assay. Isolation of CD4+ T cells took place after 10 days of culture. None of the vaccinated had previously contracted SARS-CoV-2, and their nucleocapsid antibodies tested negative. A remark on this clone: What it recognizes is unknown.

Using immunoSEQ multiplex PCR, the repertoire was profiled, and TCRdb retains in-frame clones only, with some absent. Of around 19,000 clones listed, around 76% were seen once; the top ten hold 9.1%. The V gene lost 1 base and the J gene lost 7 bases, with 8 bases spanning the gap. The CDR3 loop spans 13 amino acids. Germline lookup yields CDR1 SEHNR and CDR2 FQNEAQ (reference sequence). This receptor was obtained from a human donor who received a COVID-19 vaccine. Sequenced here: CD4+ T cells from PBMCs cultured with HCoV-NL63 spike peptides, sampled before COVID-19 vaccination. The J gene is TRBJ1-5, the V gene TRBV7-9; weak D call: TRBD1 (5 bases). CDR3 amino acids: CASSLGGGQPQHF. The CDR3 coding sequence is TGTGCCAGCAGCTTAGGGGGGGGGCAGCCCCAGCATTTT. Supplemented by reference TRBV7-9 and TRBJ1-5, the full variable domain reads DTGVSQNPRHKITKRGQNVTFRCDPISEHNRLYWYRQTLGQGPEFLTYFQNEAQLEKSRLLSDRFSAERPKGSFSTLEIQRTEQGDSAMYLCASSLGGGQPQHFGDGTRLSIL.